This T cell receptor (beta chain) was captured by sequencing in a study of regulatory T cells in long-lasting Graves disease. CDR3-region Arm-PCR and iRepertoire HTBI primers produced the TCR beta libraries. A single record per CDR3 protein comes from TCRdb applying MiXCR to the multiplex PCR reads. The table records around 300,000 distinct CDR3 sequences, 20% to 25% of them present only once. General observations from the study: There were preferences for TRBV28, TRBJ1-2 and TRBJ2-5 in persistent disease. Newly diagnosed Graves' patients had higher TCR diversity than persistent ones.

This clonotype was seen repeatedly, ten times or more. Its antigen remains unknown. Time point described: persistent/refractory GD, antithyroid drugs over 5 years with positive TRAb. Generation of the TCR library employed RNA extracted from PBMCs. Patients of an endocrinology department in Xi'an, China, were included. The V end lost 5 bases, the J end lost 0 bases, and 10 bases lay between the germline ends. From germline, CDR1 is PRHDT and CDR2 FYEKMQ (reference sequence). The length of the CDR3 is 14 residues. The sequence was obtained from a female donor with Graves disease. The chain carries TRBV13 and TRBJ2-5; the D gene is possibly TRBD1 (5 bases). The specimen comprised peripheral blood mononuclear cells (PBMCs), sampled when the disease was refractory, from a patient treated with antithyroid drugs. The CDR3 region is CASSQGSYQETQYF. Here the CDR3 DNA reads TGTGCCAGCAGCCAGGGATCATACCAAGAGACCCAGTACTTC.